This entry features one T cell receptor beta chain sequence. Its target is not known. The data stem from a study of cytomegalovirus exposure and HLA in healthy donors. Study-level findings and limits: Follow-up analysis later connected one missense variant in DCLRE1C with trimming of TCR beta V- and J-genes. Reportedly, TCR beta sequences accurately predicted HLA-A and HLA-B alleles in most subjects.

The V end was cut by 9 bases, the J end by 7 bases, with 15 bases between. This CDR3 spans 12 amino acids. The PCR ran on 60 Vbeta and 13 Jbeta primers. Repertoires were generated with immunoSEQ multiplex PCR, while TCRdb's copy carries only in-frame clones and drops some. The data contain 100,000 to 150,000 clones, 60% to 85% of them seen just once; the ten biggest clones take up around 1.9%. Sequences were obtained from PBMCs. This TCR derives from a woman aged 40 to 50 in good health and CMV-seronegative. This chain joins TRBV23-1 and TRBJ1-1; TRBD1 might be the D (6 bases). TRBV23-1 is annotated as an ORF whose role is uncertain. CDR3 sequence (DNA): TGCGCCAGTGAAAACGACAGGCGTGAAGCTTTCTTT. Its translation is CASENDRREAFF.